The rows below give T cell receptor beta chains drawn from one sample of a study of Ad26.COV2.S vaccination and SARS-CoV-2 variants. Profiling relied on immunoSEQ multiplex PCR, and the TCRdb table lists in-frame clones only, not all of them. The sample consists of about 180,000 clones, about 83% of them appearing once. Sample: peripheral blood, taken after recovery from COVID-19. The source of these receptors is a human donor who had recovered from COVID-19. The CDR3 runs from the conserved cysteine through the conserved F or W. The D gene is left open where the match is weak.

TRBJ1-2	TRBV27	TRBD1	CASSPKDRGGGYTF
TRBJ1-1	TRBV19	-	CASSIPGVNTEAFF
TRBJ2-5	TRBV7-9	TRBD2	CASSLSGGEETQYF
TRBJ2-7	TRBV14	-	CASSQNYEQYF
TRBJ2-5	TRBV5-4	TRBD1	CASSSRQGQETQYF
TRBJ1-4	TRBV20-1	-	CSASGAHNEKLFF
TRBJ1-2	TRBV28	-	CASSPVATRRGYTF
TRBJ1-4	TRBV27	TRBD1	CASSSAGGNEKLFF
TRBJ2-2	TRBV7-2	TRBD1	CASRLDRGQGELFF
TRBJ1-5	TRBV5-1	-	CASSLEGEGQPQHF
TRBJ2-7	TRBV23-1	TRBD1	CARGRGQGFHEQYF
TRBJ1-4	TRBV5-1	-	CASSPDEISEKLFF
TRBJ2-5	TRBV6-5	TRBD2	CASTTSGVQETQYF
TRBJ1-2	TRBV5-1	TRBD1	CASSLGQNYGYTF
TRBJ2-7	TRBV20-1	-	CSAKRFYEQYF
TRBJ2-5	TRBV9	-	CASSVDSGRQETQYF
TRBJ1-5	TRBV2	TRBD1	CASREIGQGNQPQHF
TRBJ2-7	TRBV18	TRBD1	CASSSGQGPYEQYF
TRBJ1-1	TRBV28	-	CASSLLGDTEAFF
TRBJ2-1	TRBV24-1	TRBD1	CATSDPGTGTNEQFF
TRBJ2-5	TRBV6-2/TRBV6-3	-	CASSSNGALETQYF
TRBJ1-1	TRBV28	-	CASNELGEAFF
TRBJ2-1	TRBV5-4	TRBD2	CASRASGRYNEQFF
TRBJ2-7	TRBV5-1	TRBD2	CASSSLAGGRAQEQYF
TRBJ2-2	TRBV28	-	CASSLTYTGELFF
TRBJ2-5	TRBV5-1	-	CASSLGGGEETQYF
TRBJ2-3	TRBV7-3	TRBD1	CASSFPRQGASTDTQYF
TRBJ2-7	TRBV2	TRBD2	CASTTSIGEQYF
TRBJ1-2	TRBV9	-	CASSGTGTNGYTF
TRBJ1-5	TRBV6-5	TRBD1	CASRTGGNQPQHF
TRBJ1-5	TRBV11-3	TRBD1	CASSSSTGFNQPQHF
TRBJ2-1	TRBV7-3	-	CASSLRGSTDNEQFF
TRBJ1-2	TRBV6-5	-	CASSRTPRDYGYTF
TRBJ1-3	TRBV28	-	CASNRGSDPGNTIYF
TRBJ1-5	TRBV10-2	-	CASRPRDGERSRNQPQHF
TRBJ2-5	TRBV19	-	CASSSYRGETQYF
TRBJ2-1	TRBV3-1/TRBV3-2	TRBD2	CASSRSGTVNEQFF
TRBJ2-1	TRBV2	TRBD2	CASRTSGVYNEQFF
TRBJ2-3	TRBV10-3	-	CAISVSLWDSSGHTQYF
TRBJ1-1	TRBV3-1/TRBV3-2	TRBD1	CASSHRDRGAFF
TRBJ1-1	TRBV6-1	-	CASSERITEAFF
TRBJ1-4	TRBV4-1	-	CASSQVPPRGKLFF
TRBJ1-6	TRBV2	-	CASRTDTGYNSPLHF
TRBJ2-1	TRBV4-2	TRBD2	CASSQVGLGGNEQFF
TRBJ2-1	TRBV27	-	CASSSTGRTLYNEQFF